One T cell receptor beta chain is described in this entry. The data were obtained in a study of blood T cell repertoires in COVID-19. V gave up 0 bases and J gave up 1 base, with 17 bases separating them. CDR1 is SGHDT and CDR2 is YYEEEE in the germline V gene. This CDR3 has 18 amino acids. Assay used: immunoSEQ multiplex PCR; TCRdb lists only in-frame clones, some missing. The sample includes about 160,000 clones, 80% to 95% of them seen just once. This chain uses TRBV5-6 with TRBJ1-5; possibly TRBD1 for D (6 bases). The sequenced sample consisted of peripheral blood. The origin of this receptor is a man aged 25-45 years with COVID-19, enrolled during active disease. The CDR3 sequence is CASSLGMGGLRSNQPQHF. In nucleotides, the CDR3 is TGTGCCAGCAGCTTGGGAATGGGGGGGCTAAGGAGCAATCAGCCCCAGCATTTT.